This T cell receptor beta chain was recorded in a study of tumor-infiltrating lymphocytes in primary liver carcinoma. Overall study context: Samples yielded about 3.65 to 8 million productive TCRbeta reads, similar across tissue types.

For this clonotype: The antigen remains undetermined.

Starting material for RNA and DNA co-extraction consisted of roughly 19-31 mg of unsorted bulk tissue. Sampling of each tumor involved five separate regions. The CDR3 spans 15 residues. V was shortened by 9 bases and J by 4 bases, with 21 bases between the two germline ends. Whole-study results and caveats: Top clones occupying all five tumor regions numbered only about 7-24%. Tumor region pairs overlapped more than did tumor-adjacent and tumor-blood pairs.

A constant-region primer primed TCR beta cDNA synthesis from 450 to 550 ng of total RNA. Researchers made the TCR beta libraries by running three nested multiplex PCR rounds with slightly modified ARM-PCR. TRBV1-TRBV30 forward and Cbeta reverse primers drove the first two approximately 10-cycle rounds. Via MiXCR, TCRdb re-called the multiplex PCR reads, giving one row per CDR3 protein. The sample yields roughly 100,000 distinct CDR3 sequences, 69% seen once. The sequencing input was liver tumor tissue from sampling region 5. Noted subset: tumor region T5, tumor centre. The chain carries TRBV12-3 or TRBV12-4 and TRBJ1-2; perhaps TRBD1 as D (5 bases). The receptor comes from an older woman with primary liver carcinoma and hepatitis B virus infection. The CDR3 DNA sequence: TGTGCCAGTTGTTTAGTGGGGCGTTCAGGCTATGGCTACACCTTC. It encodes CASCLVGRSGYGYTF.